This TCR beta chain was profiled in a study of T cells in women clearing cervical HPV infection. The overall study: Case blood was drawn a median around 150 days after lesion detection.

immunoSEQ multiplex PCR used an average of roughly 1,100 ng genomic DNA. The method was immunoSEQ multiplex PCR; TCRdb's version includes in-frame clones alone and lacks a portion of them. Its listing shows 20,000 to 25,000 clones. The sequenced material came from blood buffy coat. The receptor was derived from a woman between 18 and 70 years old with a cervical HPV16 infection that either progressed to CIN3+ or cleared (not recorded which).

The CDR3 region is CASRMQGATNEKLFF. The part of the CDR3 DNA that was read is TGTGCCAGCAGGATGCAGGGGGCAACTAATGAAAAA. V gene TRBV28 combines with J gene TRBJ1-4, with 7 nucleotides matching TRBD1. The read halts 3 residues ahead of the CDR3 end, with the missing end drawn from the germline J gene. Unmatched junction bases numbered 4, after V lost 6 bases and J lost 0 bases. The CDR3 is made up of 15 amino acids. Germline loops: CDR1 MDHEN, CDR2 SYDVKM.